This paragraph reports one T cell receptor beta chain. Its specificity is unknown. The ends were cut back, 3 bases at V and 4 bases at J, with 12 bases in the middle. This CDR3 comprises 15 residues. In germline, CDR1 is MNHNS, CDR2 SASEGT. Assay used: immunoSEQ multiplex PCR; TCRdb lists only in-frame clones, some missing. This table holds 15,000 to 20,000 clones, 80% to 90% found once. These data originate in a study of OX40 agonist ivuxolimab in advanced cancers. Study as a whole: The treatment was a fully human IgG2 OX40 agonist, ivuxolimab. Partial responses occurred in Three dose-escalation patients, one with hepatocellular carcinoma and two with cutaneous melanoma.

Study-level points and caveats: CD4+ and CD8+ T cells in blood underwent clonal expansion by week 6 at 0.1 to 3.0 mg/kg.

The TCR sequence derives from an adult with an advanced solid tumor such as melanoma, head and neck, liver or kidney cancer. The sample consisted of CD4+ or CD8+ T cells sorted from blood, taken in a trial of the OX40 agonist ivuxolimab. V and J are TRBV6-1 and TRBJ2-2; the D gene is possibly TRBD2 (5 bases). This CDR3 is CASSDPRGITGELFF. The CDR3 DNA reads as TGTGCCAGCAGTGACCCGCGAGGGATCACCGGGGAGCTGTTTTTT.